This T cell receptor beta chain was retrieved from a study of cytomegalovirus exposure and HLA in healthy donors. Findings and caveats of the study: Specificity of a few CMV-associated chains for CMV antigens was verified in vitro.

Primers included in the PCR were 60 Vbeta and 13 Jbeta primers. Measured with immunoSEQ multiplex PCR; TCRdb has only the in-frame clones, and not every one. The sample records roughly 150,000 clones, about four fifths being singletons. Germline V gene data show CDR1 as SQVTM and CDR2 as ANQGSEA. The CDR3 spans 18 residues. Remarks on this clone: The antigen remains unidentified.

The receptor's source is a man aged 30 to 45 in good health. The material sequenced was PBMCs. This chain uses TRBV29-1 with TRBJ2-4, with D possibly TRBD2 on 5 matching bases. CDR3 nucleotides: TGCAGAGCGAGAGGGCCGAATCGGGGAAAGCTAGCCAAAAACATTCAGTACTTC. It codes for CRARGPNRGKLAKNIQYF.